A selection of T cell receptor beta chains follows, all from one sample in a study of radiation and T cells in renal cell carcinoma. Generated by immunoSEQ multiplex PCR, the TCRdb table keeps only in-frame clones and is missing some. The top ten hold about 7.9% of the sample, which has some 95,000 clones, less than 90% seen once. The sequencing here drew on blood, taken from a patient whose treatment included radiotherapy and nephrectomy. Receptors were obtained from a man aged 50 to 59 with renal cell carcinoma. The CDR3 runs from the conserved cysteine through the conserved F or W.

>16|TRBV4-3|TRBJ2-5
CASSQGVAKTQETQYF
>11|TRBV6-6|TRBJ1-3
CASRQENTIYF
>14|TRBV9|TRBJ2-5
CASSVEGGQETQYF
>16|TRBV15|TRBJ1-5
CATSSTGDSLNQPQHF
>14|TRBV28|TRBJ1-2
CASSPATANYGYTF
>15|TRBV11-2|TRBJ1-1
CASSLYRAVGSEAFF
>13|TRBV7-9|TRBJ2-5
CASSLLGQETQYF
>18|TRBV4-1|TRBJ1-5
CASSQAGILEWGNQPQHF
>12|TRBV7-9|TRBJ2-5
CASRTLQETQYF
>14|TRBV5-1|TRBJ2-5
CASSAGTVLETQYF
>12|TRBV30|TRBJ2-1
CAWSGIGSDQFF
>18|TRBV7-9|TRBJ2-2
CASPGSRGTSANTGELFF
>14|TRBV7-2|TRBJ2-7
CASSLGVEPYEQYF
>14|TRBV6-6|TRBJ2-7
CASSYQVGGSEQYF
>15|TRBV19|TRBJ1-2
CASSSLEAWNYGYTF
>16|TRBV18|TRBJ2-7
CASSPRVDSGVQGQYF
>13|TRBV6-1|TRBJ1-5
CASGTEGSQPQHF
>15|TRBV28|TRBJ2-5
CASNESGAVKETQYF
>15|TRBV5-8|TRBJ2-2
CASSQKTGFAGELFF
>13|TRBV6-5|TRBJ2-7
CASSTTAHYEQYF
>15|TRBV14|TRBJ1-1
CASSQPTGAGAEAFF
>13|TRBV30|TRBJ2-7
CAWSAGGSYEQYF
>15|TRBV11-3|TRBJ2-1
CASSPGQGGHNEQFF
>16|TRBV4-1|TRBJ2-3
CASSQEHQALGDTQYF
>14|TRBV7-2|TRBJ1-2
CASSLFTAGEGYTF
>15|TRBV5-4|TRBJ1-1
CASSPYLRGSTEAFF
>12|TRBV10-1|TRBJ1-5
CASSDPDQPQHF
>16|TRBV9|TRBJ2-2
CASSATGLAGTGELFF
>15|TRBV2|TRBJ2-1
CASRERHSSYNEQFF
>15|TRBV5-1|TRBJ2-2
CASSTGQSNTGELFF
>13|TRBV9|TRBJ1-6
CASTRDRGSPLHF
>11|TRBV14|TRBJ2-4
CASSQMNIQYF
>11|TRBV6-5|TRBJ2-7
CATGPDGEQYF
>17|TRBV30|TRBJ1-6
CAWSVLPTGVWDSPLHF
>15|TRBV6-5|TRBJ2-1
CASRTGGGSYNEQFF
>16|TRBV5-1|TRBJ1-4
CASSIAGQGPGEKLFF
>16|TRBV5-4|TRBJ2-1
CASSRQGGSGRNEQFF
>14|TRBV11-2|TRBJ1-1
CASSFTDSNTEAFF
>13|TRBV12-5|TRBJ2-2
CASGLHRTGELFF
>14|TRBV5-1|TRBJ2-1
CASCQGDSYNEQFF
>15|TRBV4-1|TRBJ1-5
CASSQGDRVNQPQHF
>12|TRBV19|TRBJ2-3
CASSLGGDTQYF
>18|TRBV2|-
CASSSLAGTSGRTYEQYF
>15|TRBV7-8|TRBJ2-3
CASSDRVGNTDTQYF
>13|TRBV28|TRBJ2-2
CASSSRGNGELFF
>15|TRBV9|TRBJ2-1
CASSATSGNWNEQFF
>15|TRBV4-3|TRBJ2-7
CASSQTGTGGGEQYF
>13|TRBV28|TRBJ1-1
CASSLYLNTEAFF
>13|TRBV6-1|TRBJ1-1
CASSLGWNTEAFF
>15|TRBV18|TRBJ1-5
CASSPERVGNQPQHF
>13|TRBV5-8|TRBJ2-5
CASSRQIQETQYF
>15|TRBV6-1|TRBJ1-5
CASSVSGEGNQPQHF
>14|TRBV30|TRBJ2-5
CAWSGTGSWETQYF
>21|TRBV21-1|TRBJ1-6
CASSKEVPGGFQGASNSPLHF
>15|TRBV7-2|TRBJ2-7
CASSLGSGQSYEQYF
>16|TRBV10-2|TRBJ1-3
CARRRPGTGAGNTIYF
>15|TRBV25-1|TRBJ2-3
CASSPLYGNTDTQYF